The T cell receptor (beta chain) under discussion was sequenced for a study of cytomegalovirus exposure and HLA in healthy donors. CDR1 and CDR2 from the germline V gene are SGHRS and YFSETQ. The CDR3 is made up of 16 amino acids. With V trimmed by 0 bases and J by 4 bases, 7 bases remained unmatched. Notes on the study in general: In a later analysis, CMV-associated beta chains were mostly HLA-associated, it appeared. Prior analysis indicated that the majority of TCR beta V segments exhibited productivity approximately 87% or approximately 30% of the time. Some V segments (TRBV6-2 and TRBV6-3 among them) were excluded as indistinguishable.

Use of 60 Vbeta and 13 Jbeta primers characterized the PCR. As originally analysed: In a later analysis, the count reached 80 million or so unique TCR beta chains, with 9 million to 11 million shared. Some clones are missing from TCRdb's copy, which holds only in-frame ones; the method was immunoSEQ multiplex PCR. V, J and clone size reflect that table, while D and trimming were determined from the DNA. The sample consists of approximately 100,000 clones, 75% to 85% of them appearing once. This clone was found once. Antigen specificity is unknown. Sample: PBMCs. The chain employs TRBV5-1 and TRBJ1-5, with 7 bases identical to TRBD1. The TCR was taken from a female donor in good health and CMV-seropositive. The CDR3 loop reads CASSLAPTGANQPQHF. CDR3 sequence (DNA): TGCGCCAGCAGCTTGGCCCCAACAGGGGCGAATCAGCCCCAGCATTTT.